This T cell receptor (beta chain) was found in a study of siplizumab effects on memory and regulatory T cells. Data came from immunoSEQ multiplex PCR; TCRdb stores just in-frame clones and leaves some out. This sample carries approximately 120,000 clones, about 90% of them seen once, and the ten largest clones take 0.65% to 0.9%. The length of the CDR3 is 15 residues. Germline-derived CDR1 and CDR2 are LNHDA and SQIVND (reference sequence). V was pared by 9 bases and J by 4 bases, with 16 bases between. V is TRBV19 and J is TRBJ1-6, with D possibly TRBD1 on 6 matching bases. The clonotype was recovered from a human donor in good health. The specimen sequenced was Tregs sorted from blood. For the CDR3, the DNA is TGTGCCAGCAAGACAGGATCCGTATATAATTCACCCCTCCACTTT. This gives the protein CASKTGSVYNSPLHF. Using reference TRBV19 and TRBJ1-6 for the parts outside the CDR3, the full variable domain is DGGITQSPKYLFRKEGQNVTLSCEQNLNHDAMYWYRQDPGQGLRLIYYSQIVNDFQKGDIAEGYSVSREKKESFPLTVTSAQKNPTAFYLCASKTGSVYNSPLHFGNGTRLTVT.